This is a list of T cell receptor beta chains from one sample in a study of T cells after yellow fever vaccination. From the 5' RACE reads, TCRdb called clonotypes with MiXCR, one entry per CDR3 protein. The sample holds about 310,000 distinct CDR3 sequences, around 3.6% seen once. Source: PBMCs, taken on the day of the yellow fever booster vaccination. The receptors stem from a man younger than 35 who received the YFV17D yellow fever vaccine. Both conserved end residues are part of each CDR3.

TRBJ2-3 | TRBV16 | CASSPESARADTQYF
TRBJ2-3 | TRBV15 | CATSREDRATDTQYF
TRBJ2-3 | TRBV4-2 | CASSQDRGRGIPGGDTQYF
TRBJ1-5 | TRBV4-1 | CASSQDWAGGSQPQHF
TRBJ2-3 | TRBV28 | CAREISGFDTQYF
TRBJ2-7 | TRBV12-3/TRBV12-4 | CASSPYPGSYEQYF
TRBJ2-1 | TRBV20-1 | CSARPPGQGMYNEQFF
TRBJ2-2 | TRBV27 | CASSPQTGLDDTGELFF
TRBJ1-5 | TRBV5-1 | CASSRLGEGNQPQHF
TRBJ2-1 | TRBV5-1 | CASSLGVSSYNEQFF
TRBJ2-5 | TRBV7-3 | CASSSRLAETQYF
TRBJ2-7 | TRBV20-1 | CSARAGTGFYEQYF
TRBJ2-2 | TRBV28 | CASTSSGAPNTGELFF
TRBJ2-1 | TRBV4-3 | CASTPERSSYNEQFF
TRBJ2-1 | TRBV18 | CASSPQSGSSYNEQFF
TRBJ1-5 | TRBV18 | CASSPAGGPNQPQHF
TRBJ2-3 | TRBV20-1 | CSARDRTSVPDTQYF
TRBJ2-4 | TRBV29-1 | CSVEDGAGSLAKNIQYF
TRBJ1-1 | TRBV7-2 | CASSPFDSRTEAFF
TRBJ1-4 | TRBV12-3/TRBV12-4 | CASSLGQVLSEKLFF
TRBJ2-3 | TRBV20-1 | CSARDWARSTDTQYF
TRBJ1-2 | TRBV18 | CASSRDTASYGYTF
TRBJ2-3 | TRBV5-5 | CASSLNPFGGPTDTQYF